Reported below is one T cell receptor beta chain. Its antigen is currently unknown. These data are taken from a study of cytomegalovirus exposure and HLA in healthy donors. Study-wide results and limits: TCR beta sequences reportedly predicted most subjects' HLA-A and HLA-B alleles accurately. A later look showed TCR association rates differing by HLA locus, highest for DRB1 and lowest for HLA-C.

The PCR used 60 Vbeta and 13 Jbeta primers. Under the authors' procedure: Later, an analysis found roughly 80 million unique TCR beta chains, and about 9.9 million of these were shared. Generated by immunoSEQ multiplex PCR, the TCRdb table keeps only in-frame clones and is missing some. The V and J calls and clone size are taken from that table; D and trimming were inferred from the DNA. The data include approximately 110,000 clones; the top ten clones carry 2% to 2.5%. With V trimmed by 4 bases and J by 0 bases, 6 bases remained unmatched. The CDR3 extends over 16 amino acids. Germline V CDR1 and CDR2: MRHNA, SNTAGT.

The chain joins TRBV6-4 to TRBJ2-1; 7 bases are shared with TRBD1. What was sequenced was PBMCs. This TCR derives from a man aged 40-50 years in good health and CMV-seronegative. CDR3 amino acids: CASSGLQGSSYNEQFF. For the CDR3, the DNA is TGTGCCAGCAGTGGCTTACAGGGGAGCTCCTACAATGAGCAGTTCTTC.